The 6 T cell receptor beta chains listed next were all sequenced from one sample in a study of OX40 agonist ivuxolimab in advanced cancers. Only in-frame clones appear in the TCRdb table, and some are missing; sequencing was by immunoSEQ multiplex PCR. The sample carries tens of thousands of clones, roughly 84% recorded once. The sequences come from CD4+ or CD8+ T cells sorted from blood, collected in a trial of the OX40 agonist ivuxolimab. The origin of the receptors is an adult with an advanced solid tumor such as melanoma, head and neck, liver or kidney cancer.

The chain is built from TRBV6-5 and TRBJ2-1; D tentatively reads TRBD1 or TRBD2 (6 bases each). The CDR3 has 15 amino acids. Trimming stripped 6 bases from V and 6 bases from J, with 18 bases between. Germline assignment: CDR1 MNHEY and CDR2 SVGAGI. The CDR3 here is CASSRLGGPTNEQFF. The CDR3 DNA follows: TGTGCCAGCAGCCGGCTAGGGGGGCCCACCAATGAGCAGTTCTTC.

V usage is TRBV12-5 and J usage is TRBJ2-4, with a weak D call TRBD2 (6 bases). Per the germline V gene, CDR1 is LGHNT and CDR2 is FRNRAP. The CDR3 has 16 residues. V was trimmed by 1 base and J by 2 bases, leaving 12 bases between them. The CDR3 nucleotides are TGTGCTAGTGGTTTGGGGGGGGACTTACCCAAAAACATTCAGTACTTC. Translating gives CASGLGGDLPKNIQYF.

V is TRBV28 and J is TRBJ2-1, with 14 bases identical to TRBD2. Trimming removed 4 bases from V and 3 bases from J; junction bases left unmatched: 8. Germline CDR1 MDHEN, CDR2 SYDVKM. This CDR3 region has 18 residues. CDR3 amino acids: CASSSLGTSGSIYNEQFF. The DNA of the CDR3 is TGTGCCAGCAGTTCTCTTGGGACTAGCGGGAGTATCTACAATGAGCAGTTCTTC.

The chain uses TRBV12-5 and TRBJ1-2; D might be TRBD1 (5 bases). V lost 3 bases, J lost 8 bases, and 10 bases lay in between. From germline, CDR1 is LGHNT and CDR2 FRNRAP. CDR3 size: 12 residues. CDR3 in amino acids: CASGFWGDGYTF. As DNA, the CDR3 is TGTGCTAGTGGTTTTTGGGGCGACGGCTACACCTTC.

The V and J genes are TRBV5-4 and TRBJ1-4; tentatively, D is TRBD1 (5 bases). V was shortened by 4 bases and J by 8 bases, with 18 bases between the two germline ends. Germline V gives CDR1 SGHNT, CDR2 YYREEE (reference sequence). The CDR3 is made up of 15 amino acids. The CDR3 reads CASSRIGGGGEKLFF. Written as DNA, the CDR3 is TGTGCCAGCAGCCGAATAGGCGGGGGAGGCGAAAAACTGTTTTTT.

V usage is TRBV4-3 and J usage is TRBJ1-6; D is possibly TRBD1 (5 bases). This CDR3 has 17 residues. V lost 0 bases, J lost 7 bases, and 16 bases lay in between. CDR1 and CDR2 (germline): LGHNA, YSLEER. The CDR3 nucleotides are TGCGCCAGCAGCCAAGAGACCCAGGCGGGGCTGAATTCACCCCTCCACTTT. Protein sequence: CASSQETQAGLNSPLHF.